These 32 T cell receptor beta chains were all obtained from the same sample, sequenced in a study of blood T cell repertoires in COVID-19. Sequenced by immunoSEQ multiplex PCR; TCRdb stores in-frame clones only, minus some. The sample has approximately 400,000 clones, approximately 89% seen once. The sample comprised PBMCs or T cells enriched from blood (not recorded which). These receptors all stem from a middle-aged woman who had been exposed to COVID-19.

This chain links TRBV5-4 with TRBJ1-1; 7 bases agree with TRBD1. Germline V CDR1 and CDR2: SGHNT, YYREEE (reference sequence). CDR3 length equals 15 residues. The J segment lost 5 bases and the V segment lost 4 bases, leaving 11 bases of the junction unmatched. Written as DNA, the CDR3 is TGTGCCAGCAGCACCCGACAGGGTTCCACAACTGAAGCTTTCTTT. The encoded protein is CASSTRQGSTTEAFF.

The V call is TRBV2, the J call TRBJ1-5; no clear D gene. The germline V gene has CDR1 SNHLY and CDR2 FYNNEI. The CDR3 is 13 amino acids. The V end was cut by 7 bases, the J end by 0 bases, with 7 bases between. The CDR3 loop is CASTVNSNQPQHF. The CDR3 DNA sequence: TGTGCCAGCACGGTAAATAGCAATCAGCCCCAGCATTTT.

The chain recombines TRBV28 with TRBJ1-1; 7 positions match TRBD1. Trimming at V came to 6 bases and at J to 1 base, leaving 2 bases not matched to a gene. This CDR3 region has 13 residues. The germline CDR1 and CDR2 sequences are MDHEN and SYDVKM. CDR3 nucleotide sequence: TGTGCCAGCAGAAGACAGGGGAACACTGAAGCTTTCTTT. Protein product: CASRRQGNTEAFF.

V usage is TRBV5-4 and J usage is TRBJ1-1, with unresolved D. This CDR3 region has 17 residues. Trimming shortened V by 1 base and J by 0 bases, and 16 bases separated the two germline ends. Germline CDR1 is SGHNT and CDR2 is YYREEE (reference sequence). In DNA, the CDR3 is TGTGCCAGCAGCTTGAGAGCGGTGTCCGACTTGAACACTGAAGCTTTCTTT. Protein sequence: CASSLRAVSDLNTEAFF.

The chain joins TRBV25-1 to TRBJ1-5, with D unclear. The CDR3 length is 17 residues. The V gene's germline CDR1 is MGHDK and CDR2 SYGVNS. The V end lost 7 bases, the J end lost 0 bases, and 19 bases lay between the germline ends. This CDR3 reads CASIKDHCLRSNQPQHF. The CDR3 DNA sequence: TGTGCCAGCATAAAAGATCACTGCCTACGTAGCAATCAGCCCCAGCATTTT. Drawing the rest from reference TRBV25-1 and TRBJ1-5, the complete variable domain is EADIYQTPRYLVIGTGKKITLECSQTMGHDKMYWYQQDPGMELHLIHYSYGVNSTEKGDLSSESTVSRIRTEHFPLTLESARPSHTSQYLCASIKDHCLRSNQPQHFGDGTRLSIL.

This clone was seen once. In DNA form, the CDR3 reads TGTGCCAGCAGGGGACGGGGGGACCCAAGTCAGCCCCAGCATTTT. It translates to CASRGRGDPSQPQHF. V usage is TRBV2 and J usage is TRBJ1-5, with D maybe TRBD1 (5 bases). Germline CDR1 is SNHLY and CDR2 is FYNNEI. V was trimmed by 6 bases and J by 6 bases, leaving 18 bases between them. The CDR3 spans 15 residues.

The genes are TRBV6-6 and TRBJ1-5; D is ambiguous. CDR1 and CDR2 (germline): MNHNY, SVGAGI (reference sequence). CDR3 length: 16 residues. V lost 5 bases and J 0 bases, leaving 14 bases between the germline ends. CDR3 nucleotides: TGTGCCAGCAGTACCCAGAGGATTAATAGCAATCAGCCCCAGCATTTT. Protein product: CASSTQRINSNQPQHF.

The chain recombines TRBV5-1 with TRBJ2-3; TRBD2 is a possible D gene (5 bases). This CDR3 contains 16 residues. Germline V lookup: CDR1 SGHRS, CDR2 YFSETQ. The V and J ends lost 2 bases and 0 bases respectively, with 13 bases between them. The CDR3 bases are TGCGCCAGCAGCTTAGATAGCGCCCGCAGCACAGATACGCAGTATTTT. This gives the protein CASSLDSARSTDTQYF.

The chain carries TRBV3-1 (or the pseudogene TRBV3-2) and TRBJ2-7; TRBD2 matches at 7 bases. Germline V gene lookup returns CDR1 LGHDT and CDR2 YNNKEL (reference sequence). Germline trimming cut 0 bases from V and 0 bases from J; bases unmatched to any gene: 11. This CDR3 has 18 residues. The chain's CDR3 is CASSQDGTSGRSSYEQYF. CDR3 in DNA: TGTGCCAGCAGCCAAGATGGGACTTCCGGGAGGAGCTCCTACGAGCAGTACTTC.

This chain uses TRBV3-1 (or the pseudogene TRBV3-2) with TRBJ2-3; D unclear. The V and J ends lost 4 bases and 1 base respectively, with 12 bases between them. Germline CDR1 reads LGHDT; CDR2 reads YNNKEL (reference sequence). The CDR3 length is 15 residues. CDR3 amino acids: CASSPYHSGTDTQYF. The CDR3 nucleotides read TGTGCCAGCAGCCCCTACCACTCTGGCACAGATACGCAGTATTTT.

This clone was recorded many times. Other DNA variants within this sample encode the same CDR3. The chain combines TRBV11-1 with TRBJ1-1, with D unresolved. The CDR3 is 13 residues long. Germline CDR1 reads SGHAT; CDR2 reads FQDESV (reference sequence). The V and J ends lost 0 bases and 3 bases respectively, with 5 bases between them. The CDR3 spells CASSLARDTEAFF. Written as DNA, the CDR3 is TGTGCCAGCAGCTTAGCGCGGGACACTGAAGCTTTCTTT.

J is TRBJ1-3 and V is TRBV6-2 or TRBV6-3; no clear D gene. This CDR3 has 14 amino acids. The V gene's germline CDR1 is MNHEY and CDR2 SVGEGT. Trimming shortened V by 2 bases and J by 0 bases, and 5 bases separated the two germline ends. The CDR3 spells CASSYTASGNTIYF. In nucleotides, the CDR3 is TGTGCCAGCAGTTACACAGCCTCTGGAAACACCATATATTTT.

This sequence joins TRBV12-5 and TRBJ2-5, with 9 bases that match TRBD2. Per germline, CDR1 LGHNT and CDR2 FRNRAP. V dropped 3 bases and J dropped 4; count of bases not matched to a gene: 6. The CDR3 covers 15 residues. Here the CDR3 reads CASGFSSGGPETQYF. The CDR3 coding sequence is TGTGCTAGTGGTTTTTCGAGCGGGGGGCCAGAGACCCAGTACTTC.

The J gene is TRBJ2-7, the V gene TRBV6-4, with 12 bases matching TRBD2. J lost 0 bases, V lost 7 bases, and 13 bases had no gene match. This CDR3 region has 18 residues. Germline V gene lookup returns CDR1 MRHNA and CDR2 SNTAGT. CDR3 nucleotide sequence: TGTGCCAGCACCGAGCTAGCGGGGGGGCTTTCCCGCTCCTACGAGCAGTACTTC. Protein: CASTELAGGLSRSYEQYF.

The J gene is TRBJ1-2, the V gene TRBV5-1; D call uncertain. Germline V gene sequence: CDR1 SGHRS, CDR2 YFSETQ. This CDR3 has 11 residues. V dropped 4 bases and J dropped 14 bases, with 15 bases sitting between them. The CDR3 bases are TGCGCCAGCAGCCCCCTACGGGATCCTACCTTC. Its protein is CASSPLRDPTF.

The V and J genes are TRBV7-2 and TRBJ2-2, with 9 bases that match TRBD2. There are 15 residues in the CDR3. Germline trimming cut 2 bases from V and 6 bases from J; bases unmatched to any gene: 4. Germline V CDR1 and CDR2: SGHTA, FQGNSA. The CDR3 is CASSLILAGPGELFF. CDR3 nucleotide sequence: TGTGCCAGCAGCTTAATACTAGCGGGCCCCGGGGAGCTGTTTTTT.

This clone was seen just once. The chain links TRBV3-1 (or the pseudogene TRBV3-2) to TRBJ1-6, with 7 nucleotides matching TRBD1. The germline gives CDR1 LGHDT, CDR2 YNNKEL (reference sequence). The length of the CDR3 is 14 residues. Unmatched junction bases numbered 3, after V lost 4 bases and J lost 6 bases. For the CDR3, the DNA is TGTGCCAGCAGCCCTGGGACAGCTAATTCACCCCTCCACTTT. Translating it yields CASSPGTANSPLHF.

The J gene is TRBJ1-6, the V gene TRBV27, with 10 bases identical to TRBD1. V gave up 6 bases and J gave up 10 bases; unmatched junction bases: 12. The CDR3 has 16 amino acids. CDR1 is MNHEY, CDR2 SMNVEV, per germline (reference sequence). Written as DNA, the CDR3 is TGTGCCAGCAGCACCTACCGACAGGGGGCGAGCTCACCCCTCCACTTT. Its protein is CASSTYRQGASSPLHF.

The chain has TRBV19 and TRBJ1-4; D call uncertain. Trimming stripped 4 bases from V and 8 bases from J, with 8 bases between. Germline CDR1 LNHDA, CDR2 SQIVND (reference sequence). This CDR3 has 12 residues. CDR3: CASSRPGEKLFF. In nucleotides, the CDR3 is TGTGCCAGTAGTAGACCGGGGGAAAAACTGTTTTTT.

This chain uses TRBV5-4 with TRBJ1-3; tentatively, D is TRBD1 (5 bases). The CDR3 is 14 amino acids. Trimming removed 4 bases at V and 3 bases at J, with 11 bases between. The V gene's germline CDR1 is SGHNT and CDR2 YYREEE (reference sequence). The CDR3 DNA is TGTGCCAGCAGCGCAGGGTGGGATGGAAACACCATATATTTT. Protein sequence: CASSAGWDGNTIYF.

The chain links TRBV30 to TRBJ2-7; D not certain. This CDR3 has 14 amino acids. CDR1 and CDR2 from the germline V gene are GTSNPN and SVGIG (reference sequence). V shed 5 bases and J shed 4 bases, with 18 bases lying between them. The CDR3 region has the DNA TGTGCCTGGGGCCCGTTGGGTCCCGGGTACGAGCAGTACTTC. Translated, it gives CAWGPLGPGYEQYF. The full variable domain, rest sourced from reference TRBV30 and TRBJ2-7, is SQTIHQWPATLVQPVGSPLSLECTVEGTSNPNLYWYRQAAGRGLQLLFYSVGIGQISSEVPQNLSASRPQDRQFILSSKKLLLSDSGFYLCAWGPLGPGYEQYFGPGTRLTVT.

The V call is TRBV27, the J call TRBJ1-2; D possibly corresponds to TRBD1 (5 bases). V lost 0 bases, J lost 5 bases, and 19 bases lay in between. The germline V gene has CDR1 MNHEY and CDR2 SMNVEV (reference sequence). This CDR3 is built from 17 residues. The CDR3 nucleotides read TGTGCCAGCAGTTTATCGATATCGGCAGGGCTTAATTATGGCTACACCTTC. This codes for CASSLSISAGLNYGYTF.

V gene TRBV10-3 combines with J gene TRBJ1-1, with D unclear. From germline, CDR1 is ENHRY and CDR2 SYGVKD. V was trimmed by 5 bases and J by 1 base, leaving 11 bases between them. The CDR3 is 14 amino acids. The CDR3 DNA is TGTGCCATCAGTTTGAGGGATAGGAACACTGAAGCTTTCTTT. Protein: CAISLRDRNTEAFF.

The chain couples TRBV4-1 to TRBJ2-7; maybe TRBD1 (6 bases). The CDR3 length is 15 residues. Germline CDR1 MGHRA, CDR2 YSYEKL. V shed 1 base and J shed 1 base, with 11 bases lying between them. The DNA for the CDR3 is TGCGCCAGCAGCCAAGGAGGGGGAAGGTCCTACGAGCAGTACTTC. Translating it yields CASSQGGGRSYEQYF.

The CDR3 protein is CASSYQGTSGSYEQYF. The DNA for the CDR3 is TGTGCCAGCAGTTACCAGGGGACTAGCGGGAGCTACGAGCAGTACTTC. This chain connects TRBV6-5 to TRBJ2-7, with 14 bases lining up with TRBD2. Germline CDR1 reads MNHEY; CDR2 reads SVGAGI. V dropped 2 bases and J dropped 3; count of bases not matched to a gene: 3. CDR3 length: 16 residues.

The chain has TRBV7-8 and TRBJ1-2, with D perhaps TRBD1 (5 bases). This CDR3 contains 18 residues. The V end lost 3 bases, the J end lost 2 bases, and 22 bases lay between the germline ends. Germline assignment: CDR1 SGHVS and CDR2 FQNEAQ. In DNA, the CDR3 is TGTGCCAGCAGCTTCCCTAGGGACCGCTCCGCGGGAAACTATGGCTACACCTTC. This translates into CASSFPRDRSAGNYGYTF.

V is TRBV7-2 and J is TRBJ1-5, with D possibly being TRBD1 (5 bases). The CDR3 runs to 15 residues. Trimming removed 2 bases from V and 6 bases from J, with 14 bases in between. The germline V gene has CDR1 SGHTA and CDR2 FQGNSA. The CDR3, as DNA: TGTGCCAGCAGCTTAACGGGGGAGAGGGGTCAGCCCCAGCATTTT. Protein product: CASSLTGERGQPQHF.

CDR3 nucleotides: TGTGCCAGTAGACCCGACAGGGAAACGTCTGAAGCTTTCTTT. Protein product: CASRPDRETSEAFF. The J gene is TRBJ1-1, the V gene TRBV19; 7 nucleotides line up with TRBD1. This CDR3 comprises 14 residues. The V gene end was trimmed by 6 bases and the J gene end by 6 bases; junction bases not matched to a gene: 10. The germline V gene encodes CDR1 LNHDA and CDR2 SQIVND (reference sequence).

V and J are TRBV5-1 and TRBJ2-1; 9 bases fit TRBD1. The CDR3 totals 15 residues. V trimming: 0 bases; J trimming: 6 bases; junction bases outside the gene matches: 4. From germline, CDR1 is SGHRS and CDR2 YFSETQ. CDR3 coding DNA: TGCGCCAGCAGCTTGGGGACAGGGGCGGTCAATGAGCAGTTCTTC. Translated: CASSLGTGAVNEQFF.

V is TRBV19 and J is TRBJ1-2; D is ambiguous. The V gene lost 5 bases and the J gene lost 3 bases, with 10 bases spanning the gap. The length of the CDR3 is 13 residues. Germline-derived CDR1 and CDR2 are LNHDA and SQIVND (reference sequence). The CDR3 DNA reads as TGTGCCAGTAGTTCCGGACTCTACTATGGCTACACCTTC. Translation: CASSSGLYYGYTF. Supplemented by reference TRBV19 and TRBJ1-2, the full variable domain reads DGGITQSPKYLFRKEGQNVTLSCEQNLNHDAMYWYRQDPGQGLRLIYYSQIVNDFQKGDIAEGYSVSREKKESFPLTVTSAQKNPTAFYLCASSSGLYYGYTFGSGTRLTVV.

CDR3 protein: CASRSTSGRAYEQYF. Here the CDR3 DNA reads TGTGCCAGCAGAAGTACTAGCGGGAGGGCCTACGAGCAGTACTTC. This chain joins TRBV7-2 and TRBJ2-7; 13 positions agree with TRBD2. The CDR3 loop spans 15 amino acids. J was trimmed by 2 bases and V by 6 bases; bases with no gene match: 4. Looked up from germline, CDR1 is SGHTA and CDR2 is FQGNSA.

The V gene is TRBV10-2, the J gene TRBJ2-4; TRBD2 agrees at 12 bases. Germline V gene lookup returns CDR1 WSHSY and CDR2 SAAADI. V lost 6 bases, J lost 7 bases, and 7 bases stayed unmatched. The CDR3 spans 15 residues. This CDR3 reads CASRLAGGPGNIQYF. DNA of the CDR3: TGCGCCAGCAGGCTAGCGGGAGGGCCAGGGAACATTCAGTACTTC.